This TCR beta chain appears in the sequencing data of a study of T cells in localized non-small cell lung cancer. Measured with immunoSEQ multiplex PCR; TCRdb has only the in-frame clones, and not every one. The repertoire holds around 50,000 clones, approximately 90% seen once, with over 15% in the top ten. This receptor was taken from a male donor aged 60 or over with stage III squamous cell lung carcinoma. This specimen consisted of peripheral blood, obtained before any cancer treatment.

The CDR3 coding sequence is TGTGCCAGCAGCGAACCGGGGCCCTTGAGGGATGAGCAGTTCTTC. Its translation is CASSEPGPLRDEQFF. This chain links TRBV14 with TRBJ2-1; possibly TRBD1 or TRBD2 for D (5 bases each). Germline CDR1 is SGHDN and CDR2 is FVKESK. The CDR3 length is 15 residues. V gave up 5 bases and J gave up 8 bases, with 19 bases separating them. Complete variable domain (other parts from reference TRBV14 and TRBJ2-1): EAGVTQFPSHSVIEKGQTVTLRCDPISGHDNLYWYRRVMGKEIKFLLHFVKESKQDESGMPNNRFLAERTGGTYSTLKVQPAELEDSGVYFCASSEPGPLRDEQFFGPGTRLTVL.